The present T cell receptor beta chain was sequenced within a study of T cell responses to AZD1222 COVID-19 vaccine (dated by TCRdb to about 2021). Describing the broader study: TCR sequencing covered fewer than 250 trial participants: 207 given two doses of AZD1222 and 26 given two doses of MenACWY control vaccine. Trial participants were enrolled by age into 18-55, 56-69 and 70-plus year subgroups, with about 150, 27 and 61 TCR-sequenced participants respectively. Paper-wide results and their limitations: Participants were mostly white British, with more females than males. The authors suggested clonal diversity may have been underestimated. The whole spike protein was spanned by vaccine-associated CD4 TCRs, and dominant responses were seen in regions 160-218 and 743-854. Spike-specific TCR breadth and depth rose significantly after two AZD1222 doses compared with day 0 and with MenACWY recipients. Because no samples from the day 14 peak response were available, repertoires could be characterized only after the peak T cell response. Epitopes outside the regions mutated in the B.1.351 and B.1.1.7 variants were reportedly recognized by nearly half of the unique spike-specific TCRs. In the small 56-69-year group, the increase in depth fell short of significance, most likely because of low power. Only five or six AZD1222 recipients were SARS-CoV-2 seropositive at baseline, limiting conclusions about previously exposed vaccinees.

In the paper's terms, the time point label means: about 28 days (+/-7) after the second vaccine dose. AZD1222 recipients given second doses at about 4 weeks or at about 12 weeks were pooled, since spike-specific TCR depth and breadth were not found to differ between the two schedules. The vaccinee samples were drawn from two UK trials, COV001 and COV002, one of which was a single-blind randomized controlled phase 2/3 trial testing AZD1222 (ChAdOx1 nCoV-19) in healthy adults. For TCRbeta chain sequencing, PBMC samples from trial participants were taken at day 0 and at day 28 after the second dose. This clone is a singleton in its sample. The specificity of this receptor is unknown. No base quality information exists; no much larger clone differs at one position. The CDR3 regions of human TCRbeta chains were analyzed by immunosequencing. Processing in the source paper ran as follows. TCRs in the repertoires were matched against a reference library of SARS-CoV-2-specific TCRs that had been generated with the MIRA antigen-specificity platform. Breadth was defined as the fraction of unique TCRs that were SARS-CoV-2-associated. Depth was defined as the fraction of total T cells that were SARS-CoV-2-associated. Using the MIRA data, each spike-specific TCR was mapped to the spike region that the TCR reacts to and placed in a CD4 or CD8 class. Log10-transformed breadth and depth values were compared by one-way ANOVA with Sidak's multiple comparisons tests. TCRdb limited this immuneACCESS table to in-frame rearrangements with V and J called. A share of clones is missing; checked studies link under half to unresolved V genes, and the rest is unexplained. The D gene and trimming were derived from the DNA, and the V and J assignments and clone size from that table. This sample is represented by 110,000 to 150,000 clones; approximately 91% of them were singletons. Of the sample, 1.5% to 2.5% is held by the ten largest clones.

Specimen: peripheral blood, collected 28 days after the second AZD1222 dose. This TCR derives from an adult who received the AZD1222 COVID-19 vaccine.

The DNA sequence is TGTGCCAGCAGTTTACTAGCGGGGAACTACAATGAGCAGTTCTTC. It translates to CASSLLAGNYNEQFF. The chain is assembled from TRBV2 and TRBJ2-1; 10 bases in between match TRBD2. CDR1 SNHLY and CDR2 FYNNEI were looked up in the germline V gene. Unmatched junction bases come to 4, with V trimmed by 5 bases and J by 3 bases. The CDR3 sequence holds 15 residues, the cysteine and phenylalanine included. The kept DNA is CDR3 alone, 45 bases in frame from the first base.